This passage covers 8 T cell receptor beta chains from one sample sequenced in a study of memory CD4+ T cells and cytomegalovirus serostatus. The table came from immunoSEQ multiplex PCR; TCRdb's copy has only in-frame clones and leaves some out. Of 60,000 to 70,000 clones listed, about three quarters are singletons. Single viable CD3+CD4+CD8-CD45RO+ cells were sorted as the memory CD4+ T cells. The specimen sequenced was memory CD4+ T cells from blood. All receptors come from an adult in good health and CMV-seropositive.

V is TRBV5-1 and J is TRBJ2-2; D unresolved. The CDR3 extends over 15 amino acids. V lost 4 bases and J lost 1, with 11 bases in between. CDR1 SGHRS and CDR2 YFSETQ come from the germline V gene. The CDR3 region is CASSIMDGNTGELFF. The DNA of the CDR3 is TGCGCCAGCAGCATCATGGACGGGAACACCGGGGAGCTGTTTTTT.

V gene TRBV5-1 combines with J gene TRBJ2-3, with 7 bases identical to TRBD2. The CDR3 runs 15 residues. Germline values: CDR1 SGHRS, CDR2 YFSETQ. Trimming cost V 0 bases and J 1 base; bases outside gene matches: 2. DNA for the CDR3: TGCGCCAGCAGCTTGGCTCTAGCGGGCACAGATACGCAGTATTTT. It encodes CASSLALAGTDTQYF. Filled out from reference TRBV5-1 and TRBJ2-3, the complete variable domain reads KAGVTQTPRYLIKTRGQQVTLSCSPISGHRSVSWYQQTPGQGLQFLFEYFSETQRNKGNFPGRFSGRQFSNSRSEMNVSTLELGDSALYLCASSLALAGTDTQYFGPGTRLTVL.

The J gene is TRBJ2-2, the V gene TRBV5-1; 14 positions match TRBD2. J was trimmed by 6 bases and V by 4 bases; bases with no gene match: 8. The CDR3 contains 17 residues. From germline, CDR1 is SGHRS and CDR2 YFSETQ. The CDR3 bases are TGCGCCAGCAGCCCTGCCGGACTAGCGGGAGGTTCCGGGGAGCTGTTTTTT. This translates into CASSPAGLAGGSGELFF.

The gene calls are TRBV7-9 and TRBJ2-7; D may be TRBD2 (5 bases). V lost 1 base and J lost 6, with 16 bases in between. Germline CDR1 SEHNR, CDR2 FQNEAQ (reference sequence). The CDR3 runs to 15 residues. The CDR3 sequence: CASSLGTSAYSEQYF. CDR3 nucleotides: TGTGCCAGCAGCTTAGGGACTTCAGCCTATAGCGAGCAGTACTTC.

This clone was recorded only once. The rearrangement uses TRBV6-6 and TRBJ1-3, with D hard to call. In germline, CDR1 is MNHNY, CDR2 SVGAGI (reference sequence). The CDR3 is 14 residues long. The V gene lost 0 bases and the J gene lost 0 bases, with 3 bases spanning the gap. CDR3 DNA sequence: TGTGCCAGCAGTTACTCTTCCTCTGGAAACACCATATATTTT. This translates into CASSYSSSGNTIYF.

This clone was found once. This rearrangement joins TRBV14 to TRBJ1-1, with 9 bases aligning to TRBD1. Per the germline V gene, CDR1 is SGHDN and CDR2 is FVKESK. With V trimmed by 4 bases and J by 5 bases, 8 bases remained unmatched. CDR3 length: 15 amino acids. CDR3 coding DNA: TGTGCCAGCAGCCTTAAGGACAGGGGATGGACTGAAGCTTTCTTT. It is translated as CASSLKDRGWTEAFF.

This clone was picked up one time. This chain links TRBV29-1 with TRBJ2-7; D call uncertain. The V gene lost 6 bases and the J gene lost 6 bases, with 15 bases spanning the gap. CDR1 and CDR2 (germline): SQVTM, ANQGSEA. This CDR3 is 12 amino acids long. CDR3 sequence reads: CSVYEPYGEQYF. The CDR3 DNA follows: TGCAGCGTCTATGAACCGTATGGCGAGCAGTACTTC.

V usage is TRBV28 and J usage is TRBJ1-5, with no clear D. Germline CDR1 and CDR2: MDHEN and SYDVKM. The CDR3 contains 15 residues. Deletions cut 7 bases from V and 0 bases from J, with 13 bases between. The DNA of the CDR3 is TGTGCCAGCACATCCAGACGGTATAGCAATCAGCCCCAGCATTTT. Protein: CASTSRRYSNQPQHF.